A selection of T cell receptor beta chains follows, all from one sample in a study of T cell repertoires in ileal Crohn's disease. Assay used: immunoSEQ multiplex PCR; TCRdb lists only in-frame clones, some missing. The table shows more than 50,000 clones, with roughly 89% occurring only once. The sample was ileal tissue. The origin of the receptors is an adult with Crohn's disease. Each CDR3 is given with its conserved first and last residue. D genes are given only for firm matches. Not all rows give a size; the values are once, few, many and, for expanded clones, a class.

d_call clone_size j_call v_call cdr3_aa cdr3_nt
TRBD1 . TRBJ2-2 TRBV7-6 CASSLRTGGTGELFF TGTGCCAGCAGCTTGAGAACAGGGGGCACCGGGGAGCTGTTTTTT
TRBD2 . TRBJ2-1 TRBV7-2 CASREAGGINEQFF TGTGCCAGCAGGGAAGCGGGAGGGATCAATGAGCAGTTCTTC
TRBD2 once TRBJ2-4 TRBV7-8 CASSPGTSGAGKNIQYF TGTGCCAGCAGCCCTGGGACTAGCGGAGCCGGGAAAAACATTCAGTACTTC
. . TRBJ1-5 TRBV28 CATPGHDSNQPQHF TGTGCCACTCCGGGACACGATAGCAATCAGCCCCAGCATTTT
. . TRBJ1-2 TRBV7-9 CASSLRLVAGYTF TGTGCCAGCAGCTTACGTCTCGTGGCCGGCTACACCTTC
TRBD1 . TRBJ1-3 TRBV6-6 CASSPPGGAGNTIYF TGTGCCAGCAGTCCCCCAGGGGGCGCCGGAAACACCATATATTTT
TRBD1 . TRBJ2-7 TRBV13 CASSLLTNLGQVTEQYF TGTGCCAGCAGCTTACTTACAAACTTAGGACAGGTTACCGAGCAGTACTTC
. . TRBJ2-5 TRBV7-9 CASSLQETQYF TGTGCCAGCAGCCTACAAGAGACCCAGTACTTC
TRBD1 . TRBJ1-2 TRBV28 CASRPLGTGGASYGYTF TGTGCCAGCAGGCCTCTTGGGACAGGGGGCGCAAGCTATGGCTACACCTTC
. . TRBJ1-1 TRBV6-5 CASSYGGGGRTEAFF TGTGCCAGCAGTTACGGGGGAGGGGGGAGGACTGAAGCTTTCTTT
. . TRBJ2-7 TRBV18 CASSPSSYEQYF TGTGCCAGCTCACCATCGTCCTACGAGCAGTACTTC
TRBD2 . TRBJ2-1 TRBV7-9 CASSVSGRVYNEQFF TGTGCCAGCAGCGTTAGCGGGAGAGTCTACAATGAGCAGTTCTTC
TRBD1 . TRBJ2-2 TRBV5-4 CASSSQGGSFSGELFF TGTGCCAGCAGCTCGCAAGGGGGCAGTTTTTCCGGGGAGCTGTTTTTT
TRBD2 . TRBJ2-3 TRBV9 CASSVGSGGDTQYF TGTGCCAGCAGCGTAGGTAGCGGGGGAGATACGCAGTATTTT
. . TRBJ2-3 TRBV5-1 CASSLTGEDTQYF TGCGCCAGCAGCTTGACTGGGGAGGATACGCAGTATTTT
TRBD2 . TRBJ2-2 TRBV4-2 CASSQDLSGGHRTGELFF TGTGCCAGCAGCCAAGACCTTAGCGGGGGCCACCGCACCGGGGAGCTGTTTTTT
TRBD2 . TRBJ2-7 TRBV5-4 CASSSGTSGTYEQYF TGTGCCAGCAGCTCAGGTACTAGCGGGACTTACGAGCAGTACTTC
TRBD1 . TRBJ1-5 TRBV19 CASSIRTGVPSNQPQHF TGTGCCAGTAGTATAAGGACAGGGGTCCCTAGCAATCAGCCCCAGCATTTT
. . TRBJ1-5 TRBV6-6 CASSHGGGNQPQHF TGTGCCAGCAGCCACGGAGGAGGCAATCAGCCCCAGCATTTT
. . TRBJ2-7 TRBV29-1 CSVELMAPPYEQYF TGCAGCGTTGAATTAATGGCCCCCCCCTACGAGCAGTACTTC
. once TRBJ2-2 TRBV6-6 CASRLLPGELFF TGTGCCAGCAGGTTACTTCCCGGGGAGCTGTTTTTT
. . TRBJ1-3 TRBV28 CASSLLGGSSGNTIYF TGTGCCAGCAGTTTGCTAGGGGGTAGCTCTGGAAACACCATATATTTT
TRBD1 . TRBJ1-2 TRBV6-5 CASSSTGVGGYTF TGTGCCAGCAGTTCGACAGGGGTTGGTGGCTACACCTTC
TRBD2 . TRBJ2-3 TRBV9 CATAAGDTVDTQYF TGTGCCACAGCAGCGGGAGATACGGTAGATACGCAGTATTTT
TRBD2 . TRBJ2-1 TRBV6-6 CASSLRTSGNEQFF TGTGCCAGCAGCCTGAGGACTAGCGGGAATGAGCAGTTCTTC
TRBD2 . TRBJ2-5 TRBV19 CASRTSGRAGETQYF TGTGCCAGTAGGACTAGCGGGAGGGCCGGTGAGACCCAGTACTTC
TRBD2 medium-sized TRBJ2-1 TRBV19 CASSKTSGSFNEQFF TGTGCCAGTAGTAAGACTAGCGGGAGTTTCAATGAGCAGTTCTTC
TRBD1 . TRBJ2-1 TRBV13 CASSRDRGDNEQFF TGTGCCAGCAGCCGGGACAGGGGAGACAATGAGCAGTTCTTC
. . TRBJ2-7 TRBV2 CASSDSFSSYEQYF TGTGCCAGCAGTGATAGCTTCAGCTCCTACGAGCAGTACTTC